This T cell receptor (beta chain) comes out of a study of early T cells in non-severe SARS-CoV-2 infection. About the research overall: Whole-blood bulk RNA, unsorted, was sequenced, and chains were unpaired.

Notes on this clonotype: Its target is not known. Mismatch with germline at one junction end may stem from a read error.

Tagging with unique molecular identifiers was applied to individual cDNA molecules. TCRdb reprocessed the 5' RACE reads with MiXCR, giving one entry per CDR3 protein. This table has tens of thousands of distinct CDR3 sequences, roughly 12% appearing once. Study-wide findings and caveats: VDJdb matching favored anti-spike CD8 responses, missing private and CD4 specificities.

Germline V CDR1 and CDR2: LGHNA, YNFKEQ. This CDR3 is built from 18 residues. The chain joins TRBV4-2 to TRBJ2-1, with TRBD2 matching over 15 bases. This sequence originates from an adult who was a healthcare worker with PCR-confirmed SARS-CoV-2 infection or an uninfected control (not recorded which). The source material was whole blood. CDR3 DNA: TGTGCCAGCAGCCAGGCTGGGACTAGCGGGAGGAGGGACAATGAGCAGCTCTTC. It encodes CASSQAGTSGRRDNEQLF.